The clone carrying this T cell receptor beta chain has just one count. This entry belongs to a study of technical replicates of blood from several donors. Measured with immunoSEQ multiplex PCR; TCRdb has only the in-frame clones, and not every one. Among approximately 74,000 clones listed, 98% were seen once. This sequence was found in a human donor in good health. The specimen was T cells isolated from PBMCs.

This CDR3 reads CASSDAGSSNQPQHF. CDR3 nucleotides: TGTGCCAGCAGTGATGCAGGGTCAAGCAATCAGCCCCAGCATTTT. This chain uses TRBV2 with TRBJ1-5; the D gene is possibly TRBD1 (5 bases). V dropped 3 bases and J dropped 1 base, with 10 bases sitting between them. This CDR3 is built from 15 residues. Per the germline V gene, CDR1 is SNHLY and CDR2 is FYNNEI.